The 3 T cell receptor beta chains below were found in one sample sequenced in a study of blood T cell repertoires in COVID-19. Only in-frame clones appear in the TCRdb table, and some are missing; sequencing was by immunoSEQ multiplex PCR. Of about 250,000 clones in the sample, 82% were seen once. The sequenced sample was PBMCs or T cells enriched from blood (not recorded which). Receptors originate from a middle-aged man who had been exposed to COVID-19.

This clone was detected only a few times. The chain has TRBV28 and TRBJ1-5; the match to TRBD1 covers 8 bases. V lost 4 bases and J lost 4; bases outside the gene matches: 12. Germline CDR1 and CDR2: MDHEN and SYDVKM. The CDR3 runs 17 residues. The DNA for the CDR3 is TGTGCCAGCAGTTCCCCGTCCAATTACAGGGGGAATCAGCCCCAGCATTTT. This gives the protein CASSSPSNYRGNQPQHF.

This chain uses TRBV7-9 with TRBJ1-2; tentatively, D is TRBD1 (5 bases). The CDR3 loop spans 14 amino acids. Germline CDR1 SEHNR, CDR2 FQNEAQ (reference sequence). V was cut by 1 base and J by 6 bases, with 12 bases left in between. CDR3 sequence: CASSLDQGSHGYTF. DNA for the CDR3: TGTGCCAGCAGCTTAGATCAGGGCTCCCATGGCTACACCTTC.

The chain links TRBV5-1 to TRBJ2-3; 9 nucleotides match TRBD1. The V segment lost 3 bases and the J segment 6 bases; nucleotides outside the gene matches: 8. The CDR3 contains 15 residues. The germline V gene has CDR1 SGHRS and CDR2 YFSETQ. DNA for the CDR3: TGCGCCAGCAGCTGGACAGGGGCCCCGGAGGATACGCAGTATTTT. It yields the protein CASSWTGAPEDTQYF.